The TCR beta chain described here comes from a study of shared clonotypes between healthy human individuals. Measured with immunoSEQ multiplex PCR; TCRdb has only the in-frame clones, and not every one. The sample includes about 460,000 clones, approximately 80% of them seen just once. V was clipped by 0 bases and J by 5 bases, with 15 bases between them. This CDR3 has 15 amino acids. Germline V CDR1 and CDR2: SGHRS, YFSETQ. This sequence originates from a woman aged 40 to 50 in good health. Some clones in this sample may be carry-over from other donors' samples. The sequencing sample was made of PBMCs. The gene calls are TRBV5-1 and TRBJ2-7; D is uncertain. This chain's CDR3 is CASSLAATRVNEQYF. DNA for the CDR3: TGCGCCAGCAGCTTGGCTGCTACGCGTGTCAACGAGCAGTACTTC. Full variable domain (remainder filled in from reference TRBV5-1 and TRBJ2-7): KAGVTQTPRYLIKTRGQQVTLSCSPISGHRSVSWYQQTPGQGLQFLFEYFSETQRNKGNFPGRFSGRQFSNSRSEMNVSTLELGDSALYLCASSLAATRVNEQYFGPGTRLTVT.